The clone carrying this T cell receptor beta chain was recorded many times. The record originates from a study of regulatory T cells in long-lasting Graves disease. Time point in this sample: newly diagnosed GD, antithyroid drugs for less than 3 months. Making the TCR library involved RNA that had been extracted from PBMCs. TCR beta libraries were built with iRepertoire HTBI primers and Arm-PCR of CDR3 regions. Original data processing: The identification of 55 to 70 TRBV and roughly 14 TRBJ segments was made across samples. In TCRdb, the multiplex PCR reads were re-called with MiXCR into one record per CDR3 protein. The V and J calls come from TCRdb's annotation, not from the publication. The data show 200,000 to 300,000 distinct CDR3 sequences, 20% to 25% seen once. From germline, CDR1 is KGHSH and CDR2 LQKENI. Trimming took 2 bases from V and 6 from J, leaving 14 bases between them. This CDR3 is 14 amino acids long.

This sequence joins TRBV18 and TRBJ2-7; no clear D. This receptor was taken from a female donor with Graves disease. This sample comprised peripheral blood mononuclear cells (PBMCs), obtained at new diagnosis, from a patient treated with antithyroid drugs. This CDR3 reads CASSPEAVRREQYF. Here the CDR3 DNA reads TGTGCCAGCTCACCAGAGGCGGTGCGGCGCGAGCAGTACTTC.